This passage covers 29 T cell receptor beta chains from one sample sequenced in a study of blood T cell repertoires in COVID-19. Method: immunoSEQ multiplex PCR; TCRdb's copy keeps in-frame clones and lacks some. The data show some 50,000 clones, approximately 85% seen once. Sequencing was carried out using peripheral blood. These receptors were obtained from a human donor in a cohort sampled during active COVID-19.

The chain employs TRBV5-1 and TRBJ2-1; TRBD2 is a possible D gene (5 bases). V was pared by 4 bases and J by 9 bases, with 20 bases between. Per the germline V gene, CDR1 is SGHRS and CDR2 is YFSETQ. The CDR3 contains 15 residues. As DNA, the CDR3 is TGCGCCAGCAGCCAGGACTTACCGCCCTCGGGTGAGCAGTTCTTC. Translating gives CASSQDLPPSGEQFF.

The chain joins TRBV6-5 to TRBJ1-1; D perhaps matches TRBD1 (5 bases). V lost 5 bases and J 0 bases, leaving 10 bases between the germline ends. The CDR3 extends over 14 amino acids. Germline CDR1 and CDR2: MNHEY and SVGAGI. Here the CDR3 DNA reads TGTGCCAGCAGTCACAGGACTATGAACACTGAAGCTTTCTTT. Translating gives CASSHRTMNTEAFF.

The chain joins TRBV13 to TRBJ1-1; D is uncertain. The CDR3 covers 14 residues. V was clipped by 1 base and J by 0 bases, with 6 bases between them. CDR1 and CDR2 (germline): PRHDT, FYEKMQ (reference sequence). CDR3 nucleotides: TGTGCCAGCAGCTTAGAACGGTTGAACACTGAAGCTTTCTTT. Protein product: CASSLERLNTEAFF.

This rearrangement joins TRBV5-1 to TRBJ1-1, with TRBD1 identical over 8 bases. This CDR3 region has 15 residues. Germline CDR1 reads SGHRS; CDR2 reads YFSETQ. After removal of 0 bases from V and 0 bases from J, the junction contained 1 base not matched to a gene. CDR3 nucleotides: TGCGCCAGCAGCTTGGGGGGACAGGTGAACACTGAAGCTTTCTTT. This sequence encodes CASSLGGQVNTEAFF. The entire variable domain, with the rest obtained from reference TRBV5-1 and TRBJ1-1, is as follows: KAGVTQTPRYLIKTRGQQVTLSCSPISGHRSVSWYQQTPGQGLQFLFEYFSETQRNKGNFPGRFSGRQFSNSRSEMNVSTLELGDSALYLCASSLGGQVNTEAFFGQGTRLTVV.

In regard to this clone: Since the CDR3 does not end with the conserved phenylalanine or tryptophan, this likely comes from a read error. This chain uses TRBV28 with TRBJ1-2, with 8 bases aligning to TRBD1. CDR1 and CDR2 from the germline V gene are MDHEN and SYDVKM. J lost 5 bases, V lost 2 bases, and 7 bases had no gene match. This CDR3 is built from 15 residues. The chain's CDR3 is CASSLPSGQAYGYTL. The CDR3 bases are TGTGCCAGCAGTTTACCTTCGGGACAGGCTTATGGCTACACCCTC.

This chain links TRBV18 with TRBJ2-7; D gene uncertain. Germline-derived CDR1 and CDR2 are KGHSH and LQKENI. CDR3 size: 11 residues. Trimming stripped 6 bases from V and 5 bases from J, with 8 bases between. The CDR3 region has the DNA TGTGCCAGCTCGGAACTAAACGAGCAGTACTTC. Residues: CASSELNEQYF.

The CDR3 DNA follows: TGTGCCAGTACCGGGGACAGGGCTCCGTACCAGCCCCAGCATTTT. Translated: CASTGDRAPYQPQHF. The genes are TRBV19 and TRBJ1-5; 9 positions match TRBD1. Looked up from germline, CDR1 is LNHDA and CDR2 is SQIVND (reference sequence). The V gene end was trimmed by 7 bases and the J gene end by 7 bases; junction bases not matched to a gene: 11. This CDR3 contains 15 residues. Full variable domain (outside the CDR3, taken from reference TRBV19 and TRBJ1-5): DGGITQSPKYLFRKEGQNVTLSCEQNLNHDAMYWYRQDPGQGLRLIYYSQIVNDFQKGDIAEGYSVSREKKESFPLTVTSAQKNPTAFYLCASTGDRAPYQPQHFGDGTRLSIL.

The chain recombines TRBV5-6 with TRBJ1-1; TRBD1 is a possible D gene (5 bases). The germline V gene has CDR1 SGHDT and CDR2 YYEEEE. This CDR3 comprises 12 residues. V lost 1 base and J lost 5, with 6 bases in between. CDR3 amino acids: CASSLRGTEAFF. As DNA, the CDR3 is TGTGCCAGCAGCTTGAGGGGAACTGAAGCTTTCTTT.

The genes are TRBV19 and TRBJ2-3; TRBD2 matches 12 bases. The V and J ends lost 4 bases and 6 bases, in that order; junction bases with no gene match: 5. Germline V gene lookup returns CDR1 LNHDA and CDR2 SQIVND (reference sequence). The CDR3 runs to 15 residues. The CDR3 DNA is TGTGCCAGTAGTAAACGACTAGCGGGAGTCGATACGCAGTATTTT. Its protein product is CASSKRLAGVDTQYF.

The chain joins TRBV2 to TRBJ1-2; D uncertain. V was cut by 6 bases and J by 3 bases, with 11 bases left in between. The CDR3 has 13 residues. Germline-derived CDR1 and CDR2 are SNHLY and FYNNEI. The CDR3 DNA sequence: TGTGCCAGCAGAGCAGACGGGGACTATGGCTACACCTTC. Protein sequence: CASRADGDYGYTF.

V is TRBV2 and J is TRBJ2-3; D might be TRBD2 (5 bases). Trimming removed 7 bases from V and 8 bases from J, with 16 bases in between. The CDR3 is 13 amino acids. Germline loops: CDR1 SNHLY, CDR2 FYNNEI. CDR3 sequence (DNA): TGTGCCAGCACTACTTCCCCGGGGATTACGCAGTATTTT. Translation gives CASTTSPGITQYF.

CDR3 in amino acids: CAWSVSPHTEAFF. CDR3 coding DNA: TGTGCCTGGAGTGTCTCCCCTCACACTGAAGCTTTCTTT. V gene TRBV30 combines with J gene TRBJ1-1; D unresolved. The CDR3 is made up of 13 amino acids. V gave up 0 bases and J gave up 3 bases, with 8 bases separating them. Germline CDR1 and CDR2: GTSNPN and SVGIG (reference sequence).

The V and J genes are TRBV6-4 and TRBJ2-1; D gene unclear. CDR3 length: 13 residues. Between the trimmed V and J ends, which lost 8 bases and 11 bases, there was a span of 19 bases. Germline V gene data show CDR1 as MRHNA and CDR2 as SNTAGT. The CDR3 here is CASQPNQQSKQFF. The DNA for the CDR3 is TGTGCCAGCCAACCTAATCAACAGAGCAAGCAGTTCTTC.

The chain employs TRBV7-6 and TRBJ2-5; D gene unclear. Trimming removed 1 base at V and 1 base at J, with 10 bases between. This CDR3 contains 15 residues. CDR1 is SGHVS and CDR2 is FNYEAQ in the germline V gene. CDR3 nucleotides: TGTGCCAGCAGCTTAGGGTCCCTACTCCAAGAGACCCAGTACTTC. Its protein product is CASSLGSLLQETQYF.

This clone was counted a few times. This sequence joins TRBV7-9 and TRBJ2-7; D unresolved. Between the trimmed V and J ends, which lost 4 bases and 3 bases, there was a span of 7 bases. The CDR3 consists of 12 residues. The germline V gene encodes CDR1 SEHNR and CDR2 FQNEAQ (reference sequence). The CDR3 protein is CASSSPNYEQYF. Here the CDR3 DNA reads TGTGCCAGCAGCTCCCCCAACTACGAGCAGTACTTC.

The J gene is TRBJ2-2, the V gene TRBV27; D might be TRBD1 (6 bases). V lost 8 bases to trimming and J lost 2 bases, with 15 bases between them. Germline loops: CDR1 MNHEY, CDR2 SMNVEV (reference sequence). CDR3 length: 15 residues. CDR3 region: CASYDRNLNTGELFF. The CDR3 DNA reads TGTGCCAGCTACGACAGGAACCTAAACACCGGGGAGCTGTTTTTT.

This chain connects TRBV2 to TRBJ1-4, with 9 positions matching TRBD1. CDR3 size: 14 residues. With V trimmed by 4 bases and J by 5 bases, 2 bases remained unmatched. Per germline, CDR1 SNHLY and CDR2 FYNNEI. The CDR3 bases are TGTGCCAGCAGTGTGGGACAGGGCAATGAAAAACTGTTTTTT. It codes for CASSVGQGNEKLFF.

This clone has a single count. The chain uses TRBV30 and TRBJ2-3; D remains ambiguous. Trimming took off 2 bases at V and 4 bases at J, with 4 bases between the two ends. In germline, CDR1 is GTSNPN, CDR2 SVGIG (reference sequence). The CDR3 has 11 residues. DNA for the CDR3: TGTGCCTGGAGTCAGTCAGATACGCAGTATTTT. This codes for CAWSQSDTQYF.

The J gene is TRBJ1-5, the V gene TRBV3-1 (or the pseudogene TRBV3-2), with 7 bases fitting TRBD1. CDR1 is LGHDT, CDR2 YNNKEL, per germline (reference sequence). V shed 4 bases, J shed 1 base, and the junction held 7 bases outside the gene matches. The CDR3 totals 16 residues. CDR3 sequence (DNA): TGTGCCAGCAGCCCTAGGGCAGGGGGAAGCAATCAGCCCCAGCATTTT. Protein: CASSPRAGGSNQPQHF.

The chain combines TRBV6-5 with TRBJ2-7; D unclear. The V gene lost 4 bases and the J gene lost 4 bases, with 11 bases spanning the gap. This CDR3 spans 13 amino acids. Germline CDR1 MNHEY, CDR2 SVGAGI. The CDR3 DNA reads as TGTGCCAGCAGTTCCCCTTCGGTATACGAGCAGTACTTC. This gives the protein CASSSPSVYEQYF.

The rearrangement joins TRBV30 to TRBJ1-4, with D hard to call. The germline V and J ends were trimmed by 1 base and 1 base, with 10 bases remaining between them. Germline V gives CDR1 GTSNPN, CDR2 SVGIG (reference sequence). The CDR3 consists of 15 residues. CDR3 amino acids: CAWSAPSGTNEKLFF. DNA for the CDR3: TGTGCCTGGAGTGCCCCGTCGGGAACTAATGAAAAACTGTTTTTT.

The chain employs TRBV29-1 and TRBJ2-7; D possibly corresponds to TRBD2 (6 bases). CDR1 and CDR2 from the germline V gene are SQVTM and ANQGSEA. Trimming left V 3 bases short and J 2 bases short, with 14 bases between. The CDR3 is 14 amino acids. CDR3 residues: CSVDEGSGTYEQYF. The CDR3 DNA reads TGCAGCGTTGATGAGGGTAGCGGAACCTACGAGCAGTACTTC.

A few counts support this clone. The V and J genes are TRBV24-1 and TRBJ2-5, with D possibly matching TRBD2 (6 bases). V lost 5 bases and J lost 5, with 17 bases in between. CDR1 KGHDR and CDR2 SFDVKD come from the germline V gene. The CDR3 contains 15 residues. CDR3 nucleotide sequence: TGTGCCACCAGTGCCGGGACTGAGGAATTGGAGACCCAGTACTTC. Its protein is CATSAGTEELETQYF.

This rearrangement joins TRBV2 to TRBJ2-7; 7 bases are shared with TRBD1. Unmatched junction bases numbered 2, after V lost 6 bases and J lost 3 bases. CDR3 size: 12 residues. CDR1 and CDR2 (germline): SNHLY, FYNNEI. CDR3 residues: CASSRDSYEQYF. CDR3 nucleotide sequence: TGTGCCAGCAGCCGGGACAGCTACGAGCAGTACTTC. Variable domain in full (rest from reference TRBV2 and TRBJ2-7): EPEVTQTPSHQVTQMGQEVILRCVPISNHLYFYWYRQILGQKVEFLVSFYNNEISEKSEIFDDQFSVERPDGSNFTLKIRSTKLEDSAMYFCASSRDSYEQYFGPGTRLTVT.

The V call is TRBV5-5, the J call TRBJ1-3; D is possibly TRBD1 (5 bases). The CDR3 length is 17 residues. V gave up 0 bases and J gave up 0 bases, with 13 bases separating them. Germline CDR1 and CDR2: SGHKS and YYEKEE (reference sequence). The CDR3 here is CASSLVLRQNSGNTIYF. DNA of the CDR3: TGTGCCAGCAGCTTGGTATTGCGACAGAACTCTGGAAACACCATATATTTT.

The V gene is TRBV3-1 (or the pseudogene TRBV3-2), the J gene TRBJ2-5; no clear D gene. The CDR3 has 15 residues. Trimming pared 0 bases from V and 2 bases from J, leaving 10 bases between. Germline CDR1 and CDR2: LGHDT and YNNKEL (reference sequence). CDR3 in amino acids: CASSQDAQKQETQYF. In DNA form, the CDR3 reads TGTGCCAGCAGCCAAGATGCCCAGAAACAAGAGACCCAGTACTTC.

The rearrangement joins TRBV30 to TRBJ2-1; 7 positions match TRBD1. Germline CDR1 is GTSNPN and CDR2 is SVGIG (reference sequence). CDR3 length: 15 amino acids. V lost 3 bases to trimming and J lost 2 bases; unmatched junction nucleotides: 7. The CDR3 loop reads CAWRFRDRTYNEQFF. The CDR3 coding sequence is TGTGCCTGGAGATTCCGGGACAGAACCTACAATGAGCAGTTCTTC.

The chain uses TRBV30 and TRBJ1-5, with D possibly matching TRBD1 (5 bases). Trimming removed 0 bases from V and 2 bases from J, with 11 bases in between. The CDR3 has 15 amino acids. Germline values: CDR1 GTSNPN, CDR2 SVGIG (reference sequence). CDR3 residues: CAWSVQANRNQPQHF. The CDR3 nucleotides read TGTGCCTGGAGTGTACAGGCAAATCGCAATCAGCCCCAGCATTTT. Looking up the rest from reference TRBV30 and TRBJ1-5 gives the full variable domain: SQTIHQWPATLVQPVGSPLSLECTVEGTSNPNLYWYRQAAGRGLQLLFYSVGIGQISSEVPQNLSASRPQDRQFILSSKKLLLSDSGFYLCAWSVQANRNQPQHFGDGTRLSIL.

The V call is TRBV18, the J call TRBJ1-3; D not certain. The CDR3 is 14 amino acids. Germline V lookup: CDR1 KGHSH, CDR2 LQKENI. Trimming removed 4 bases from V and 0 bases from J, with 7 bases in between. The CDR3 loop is CASSQDSSGNTIYF. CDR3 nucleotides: TGTGCCAGCTCACAAGACTCCTCTGGAAACACCATATATTTT.